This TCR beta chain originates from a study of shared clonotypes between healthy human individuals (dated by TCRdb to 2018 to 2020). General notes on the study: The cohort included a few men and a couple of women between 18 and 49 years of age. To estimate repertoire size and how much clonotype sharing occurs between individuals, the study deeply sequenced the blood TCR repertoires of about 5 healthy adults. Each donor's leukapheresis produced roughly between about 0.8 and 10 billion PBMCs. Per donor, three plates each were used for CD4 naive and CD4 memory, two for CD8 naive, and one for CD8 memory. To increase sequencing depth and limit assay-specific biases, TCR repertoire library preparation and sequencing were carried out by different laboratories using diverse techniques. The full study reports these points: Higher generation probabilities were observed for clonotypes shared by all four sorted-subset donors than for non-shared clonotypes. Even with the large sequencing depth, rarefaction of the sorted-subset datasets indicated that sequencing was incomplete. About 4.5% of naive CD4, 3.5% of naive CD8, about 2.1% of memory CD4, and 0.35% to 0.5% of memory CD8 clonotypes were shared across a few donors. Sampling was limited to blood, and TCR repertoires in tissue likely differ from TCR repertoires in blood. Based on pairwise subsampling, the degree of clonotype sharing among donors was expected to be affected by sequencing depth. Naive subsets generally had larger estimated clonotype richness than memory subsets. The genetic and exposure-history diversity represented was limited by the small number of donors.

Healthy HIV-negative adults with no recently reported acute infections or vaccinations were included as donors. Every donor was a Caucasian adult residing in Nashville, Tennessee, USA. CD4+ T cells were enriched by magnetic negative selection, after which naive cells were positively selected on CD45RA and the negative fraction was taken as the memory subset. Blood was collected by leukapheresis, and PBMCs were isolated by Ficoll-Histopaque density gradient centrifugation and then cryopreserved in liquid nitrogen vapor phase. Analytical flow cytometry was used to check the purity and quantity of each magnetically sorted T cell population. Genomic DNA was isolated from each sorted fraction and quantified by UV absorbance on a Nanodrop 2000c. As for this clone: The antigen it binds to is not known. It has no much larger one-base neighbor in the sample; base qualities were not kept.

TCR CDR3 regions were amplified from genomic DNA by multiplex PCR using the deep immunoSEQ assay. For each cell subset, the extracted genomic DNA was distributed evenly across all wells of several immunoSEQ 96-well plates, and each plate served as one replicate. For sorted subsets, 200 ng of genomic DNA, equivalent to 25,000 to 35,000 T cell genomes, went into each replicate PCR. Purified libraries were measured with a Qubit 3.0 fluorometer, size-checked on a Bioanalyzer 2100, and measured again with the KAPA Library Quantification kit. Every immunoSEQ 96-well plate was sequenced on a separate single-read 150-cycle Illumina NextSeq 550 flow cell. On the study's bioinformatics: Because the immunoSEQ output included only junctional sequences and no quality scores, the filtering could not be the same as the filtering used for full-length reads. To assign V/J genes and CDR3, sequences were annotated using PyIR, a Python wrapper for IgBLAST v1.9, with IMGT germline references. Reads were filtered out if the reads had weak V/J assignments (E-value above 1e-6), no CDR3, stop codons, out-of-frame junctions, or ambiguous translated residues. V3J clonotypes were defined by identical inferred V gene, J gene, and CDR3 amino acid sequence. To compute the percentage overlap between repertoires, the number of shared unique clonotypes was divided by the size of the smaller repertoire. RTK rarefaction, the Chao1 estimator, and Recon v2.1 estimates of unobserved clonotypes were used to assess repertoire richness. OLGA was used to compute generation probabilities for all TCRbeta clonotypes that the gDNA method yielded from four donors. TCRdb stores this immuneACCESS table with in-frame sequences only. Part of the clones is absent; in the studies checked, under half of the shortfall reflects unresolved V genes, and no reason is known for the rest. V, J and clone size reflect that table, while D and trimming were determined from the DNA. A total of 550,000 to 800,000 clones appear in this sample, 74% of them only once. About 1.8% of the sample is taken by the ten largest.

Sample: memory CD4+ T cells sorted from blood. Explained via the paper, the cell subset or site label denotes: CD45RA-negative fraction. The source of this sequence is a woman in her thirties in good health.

The CDR3 reads as follows: CASSKGAGGGREQYF. In nucleotides, the sequence is TGTGCCAGCAGCAAGGGGGCGGGAGGGGGTCGAGAGCAGTACTTC. The chain is encoded by TRBV28 joined to TRBJ2-7, and 9 bases in between align with TRBD2. The junction shows trimming of 6 bases on V and 7 bases on J, and the gene matches do not reach 13 bases of it. The CDR3 runs 15 amino acids, cysteine and phenylalanine included. The kept DNA is CDR3 alone, 45 bases in frame from the first base. CDR1 and CDR2, per the germline V gene, are MDHEN and SYDVKM.